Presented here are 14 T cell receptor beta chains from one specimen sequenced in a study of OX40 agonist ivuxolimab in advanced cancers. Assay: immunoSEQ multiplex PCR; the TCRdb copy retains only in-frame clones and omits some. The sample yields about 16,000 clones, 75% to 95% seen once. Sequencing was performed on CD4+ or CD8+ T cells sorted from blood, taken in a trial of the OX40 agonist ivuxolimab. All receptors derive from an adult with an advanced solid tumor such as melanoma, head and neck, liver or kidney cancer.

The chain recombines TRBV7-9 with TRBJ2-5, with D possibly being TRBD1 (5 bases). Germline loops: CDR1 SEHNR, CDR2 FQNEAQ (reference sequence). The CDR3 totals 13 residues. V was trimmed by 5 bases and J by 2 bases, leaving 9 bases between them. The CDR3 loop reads CASSLQEQETQYF. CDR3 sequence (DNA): TGTGCCAGCAGCCTACAGGAGCAAGAGACCCAGTACTTC.

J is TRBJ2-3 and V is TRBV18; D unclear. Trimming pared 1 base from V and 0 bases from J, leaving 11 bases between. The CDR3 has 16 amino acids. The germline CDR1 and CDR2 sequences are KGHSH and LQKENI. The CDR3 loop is CASSPLDWESTDTQYF. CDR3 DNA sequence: TGTGCCAGCTCACCACTCGACTGGGAAAGCACAGATACGCAGTATTTT.

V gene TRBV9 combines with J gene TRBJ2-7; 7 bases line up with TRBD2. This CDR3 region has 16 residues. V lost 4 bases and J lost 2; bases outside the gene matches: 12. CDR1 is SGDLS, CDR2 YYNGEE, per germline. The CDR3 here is CASSPPMPGLPYEQYF. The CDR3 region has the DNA TGTGCCAGCAGCCCCCCTATGCCGGGACTACCCTACGAGCAGTACTTC.

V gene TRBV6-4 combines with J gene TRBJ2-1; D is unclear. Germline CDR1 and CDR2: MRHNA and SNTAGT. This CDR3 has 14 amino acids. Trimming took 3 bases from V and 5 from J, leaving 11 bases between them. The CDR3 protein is CASSEVKYHNEQFF. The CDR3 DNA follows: TGTGCCAGCAGTGAAGTGAAGTACCACAATGAGCAGTTCTTC.

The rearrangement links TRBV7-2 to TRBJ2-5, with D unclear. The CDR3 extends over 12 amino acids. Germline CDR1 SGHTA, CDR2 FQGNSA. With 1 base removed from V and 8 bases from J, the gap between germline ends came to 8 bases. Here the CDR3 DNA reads TGTGCCAGCAGCTTAGTCGGCGAAACCCAGTACTTC. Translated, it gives CASSLVGETQYF.

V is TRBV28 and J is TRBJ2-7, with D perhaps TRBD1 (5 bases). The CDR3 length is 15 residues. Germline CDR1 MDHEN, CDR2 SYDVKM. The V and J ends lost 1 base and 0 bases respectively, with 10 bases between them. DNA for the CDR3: TGTGCCAGCAGTTTATCCCAGGGATCCTCCTACGAGCAGTACTTC. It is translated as CASSLSQGSSYEQYF.

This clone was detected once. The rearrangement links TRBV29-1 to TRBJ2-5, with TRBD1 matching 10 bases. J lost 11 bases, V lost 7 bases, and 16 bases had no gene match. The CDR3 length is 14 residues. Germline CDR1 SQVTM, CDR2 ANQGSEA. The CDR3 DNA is TGCAGCGGGACTGGGGGACAGGGGCCCCCTTTTCAGTACTTC. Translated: CSGTGGQGPPFQYF.

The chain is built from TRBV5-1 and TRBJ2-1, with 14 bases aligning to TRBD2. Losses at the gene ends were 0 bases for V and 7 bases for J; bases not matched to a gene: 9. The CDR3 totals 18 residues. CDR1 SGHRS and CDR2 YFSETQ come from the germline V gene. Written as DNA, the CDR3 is TGCGCCAGCAGCTTGGAGGGACTAGCGGGAGCGCCTCTTAATGAGCAGTTCTTC. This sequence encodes CASSLEGLAGAPLNEQFF.

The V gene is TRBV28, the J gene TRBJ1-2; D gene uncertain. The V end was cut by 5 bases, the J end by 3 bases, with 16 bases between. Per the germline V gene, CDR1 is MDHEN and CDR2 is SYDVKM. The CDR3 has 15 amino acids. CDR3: CASSPPVQADYGYTF. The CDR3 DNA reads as TGTGCCAGCAGTCCGCCGGTCCAGGCTGACTATGGCTACACCTTC.

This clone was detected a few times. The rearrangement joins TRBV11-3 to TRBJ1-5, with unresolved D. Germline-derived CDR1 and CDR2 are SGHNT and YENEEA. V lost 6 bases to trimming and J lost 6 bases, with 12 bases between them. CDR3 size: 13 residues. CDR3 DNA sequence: TGTGCCAGCAGTCCGGGTTTGGGTCAGCCCCAGCATTTT. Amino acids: CASSPGLGQPQHF.

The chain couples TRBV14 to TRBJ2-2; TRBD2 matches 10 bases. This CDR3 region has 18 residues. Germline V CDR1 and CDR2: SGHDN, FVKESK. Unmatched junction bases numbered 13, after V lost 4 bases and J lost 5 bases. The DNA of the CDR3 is TGTGCCAGCAGCCGCCACCCGGCAAGCGGGAGGGTTACCGGGGAGCTGTTTTTT. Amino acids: CASSRHPASGRVTGELFF.

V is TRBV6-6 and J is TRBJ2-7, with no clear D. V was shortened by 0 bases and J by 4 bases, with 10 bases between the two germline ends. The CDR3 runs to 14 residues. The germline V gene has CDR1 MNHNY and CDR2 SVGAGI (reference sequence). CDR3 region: CASSYSSGAYEQYF. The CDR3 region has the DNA TGTGCCAGCAGTTACTCGAGTGGTGCTTACGAGCAGTACTTC.

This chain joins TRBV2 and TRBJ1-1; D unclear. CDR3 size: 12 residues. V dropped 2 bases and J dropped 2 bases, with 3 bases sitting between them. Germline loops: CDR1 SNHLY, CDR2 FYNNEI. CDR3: CASSEINTEAFF. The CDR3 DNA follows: TGTGCCAGCAGTGAAATAAACACTGAAGCTTTCTTT.

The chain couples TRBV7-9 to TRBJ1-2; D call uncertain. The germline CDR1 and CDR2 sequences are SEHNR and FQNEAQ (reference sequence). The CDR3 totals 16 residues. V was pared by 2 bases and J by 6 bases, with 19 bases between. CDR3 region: CASSLWIPTPVDGYTF. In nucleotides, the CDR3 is TGTGCCAGCAGCTTATGGATACCGACGCCTGTCGATGGCTACACCTTC.